The clone carrying this T cell receptor beta chain is a singleton in its sample. The antigen is unknown. The data originate from a study of cytomegalovirus exposure and HLA in healthy donors. Study-level results: TCR beta sequences numbering around 15,000 were associated with HLA alleles at 0.05 false discovery rate in a later analysis. A few CMV-associated chains were confirmed in vitro to be specific for CMV antigens. The study labeled 164 TCR beta chains cytomegalovirus-associated. TCR beta chains associated with HLA were, in a later analysis, more clonally expanded than equally common others.

13 Jbeta primers and 60 Vbeta primers were used for the PCR. The repertoire was sequenced with immunoSEQ multiplex PCR; TCRdb's copy has only in-frame clones and lacks some. Of 150,000 to 200,000 clones listed, about four fifths are singletons. Sequences were obtained from PBMCs. The source of this sequence is a woman in her twenties or thirties in good health and CMV-seropositive.

This CDR3 is CASSGGTGSIRSYYEQYF. CDR3 DNA: TGTGCCAGCAGTGGCGGGACAGGGTCGATCCGCTCCTACTACGAGCAGTACTTC. This chain joins TRBV6-1 and TRBJ2-7; 9 positions agree with TRBD1. CDR1 and CDR2 (germline): MNHNS, SASEGT. This CDR3 is 18 amino acids long. J was trimmed by 3 bases and V by 4 bases; bases with no gene match: 16.